This entry concerns a single TCR beta chain. The target antigen is unknown. CDR3 length equals 13 residues. TCRdb reprocessed the 5' RACE reads, with one entry per CDR3 protein and no DNA. The sample table includes 150,000 to 200,000 distinct CDR3 sequences. The entry originates in a study of monozygotic twins with inflammatory bowel disease. Whole-study findings and limits: Among the T cells, different subtypes could not be distinguished. By inverse Simpson index, TCRbeta diversity was lower in IBD patients than in healthy co-twins.

Source material: blood. This sequence originates from a human donor with ulcerative colitis or Crohn's disease, or a healthy co-twin of an affected twin (not recorded which). This sequence joins TRBV12-3 or TRBV12-4 and TRBJ2-7; without DNA, the TCRdb call of TRBD1 cannot be checked. The CDR3 loop reads CASNPGQGREQYF.